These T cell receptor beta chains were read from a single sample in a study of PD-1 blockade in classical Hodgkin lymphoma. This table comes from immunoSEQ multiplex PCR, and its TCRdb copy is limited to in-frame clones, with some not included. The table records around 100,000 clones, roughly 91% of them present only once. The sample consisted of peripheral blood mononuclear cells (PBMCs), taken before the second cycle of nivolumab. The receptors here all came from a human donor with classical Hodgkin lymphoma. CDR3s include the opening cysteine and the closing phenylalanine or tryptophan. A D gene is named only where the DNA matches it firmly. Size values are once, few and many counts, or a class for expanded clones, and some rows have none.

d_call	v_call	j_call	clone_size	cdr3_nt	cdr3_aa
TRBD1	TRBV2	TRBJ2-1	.	TGTGCCAGCAGTCAGTGGGGGACAGTATACAATGAGCAGTTCTTC	CASSQWGTVYNEQFF
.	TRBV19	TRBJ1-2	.	TGTGCCAGTAGCCTTTCGACAGCTTCTAACTATGGCTACACCTTC	CASSLSTASNYGYTF
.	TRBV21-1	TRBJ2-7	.	TGTGCCAGCAGCCCTCGACAACGGCAGTACTTC	CASSPRQRQYF
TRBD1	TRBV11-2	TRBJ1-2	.	TGTGCCAGCAGCGCGACAGGGAATGGCTACACCTTC	CASSATGNGYTF
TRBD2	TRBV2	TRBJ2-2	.	TGTGCCAGCAGTGAATTGGGACTAGCGGGGGCTGGGGAGCTGTTTTTT	CASSELGLAGAGELFF
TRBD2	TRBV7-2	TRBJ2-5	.	TGTGCCAGCAGCCGCGCGCAGGCGGGGGGTTTAGAGACCCAGTACTTC	CASSRAQAGGLETQYF
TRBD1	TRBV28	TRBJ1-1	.	TGTGCCAGCAGTCCATCGGGACAGGGTCCGACGAGCGCTGAAGCTTTCTTT	CASSPSGQGPTSAEAFF
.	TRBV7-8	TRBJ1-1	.	TGTGCCAGCAGCTATAGAGCGGGCGCTGAAGCTTTCTTT	CASSYRAGAEAFF
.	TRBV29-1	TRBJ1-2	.	TGCAGCGTTGAAGGACAGCAGAACTATGGCTACACCTTC	CSVEGQQNYGYTF
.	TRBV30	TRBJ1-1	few	TGTGCCTCCCAAGAAGCTTTCTTT	CASQEAFF
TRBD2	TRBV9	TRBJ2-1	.	TGTGCCAGCAGCTTGTTTAGCGGGGGGGCTTCGGTCAATGAGCAGTTCTTC	CASSLFSGGASVNEQFF